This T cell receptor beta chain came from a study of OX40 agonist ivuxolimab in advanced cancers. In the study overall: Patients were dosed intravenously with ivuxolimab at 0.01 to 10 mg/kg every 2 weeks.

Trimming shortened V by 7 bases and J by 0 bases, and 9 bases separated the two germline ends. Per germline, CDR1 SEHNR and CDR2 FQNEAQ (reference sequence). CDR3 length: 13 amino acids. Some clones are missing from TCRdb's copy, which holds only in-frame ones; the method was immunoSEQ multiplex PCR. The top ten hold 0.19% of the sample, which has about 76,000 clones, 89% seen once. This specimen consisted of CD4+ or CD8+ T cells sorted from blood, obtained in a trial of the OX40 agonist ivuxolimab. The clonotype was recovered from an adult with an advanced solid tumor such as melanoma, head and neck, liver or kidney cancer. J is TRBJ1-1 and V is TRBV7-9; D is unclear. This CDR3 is CASMEQVNTEAFF. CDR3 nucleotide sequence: TGTGCCAGCATGGAGCAGGTGAACACTGAAGCTTTCTTT.